These 8 T cell receptor beta chains were sequenced from one sample in a study of T cells in Graves' hyperthyroidism and ophthalmopathy. RNA transcripts provided the source from which TCR beta CDR3 regions were amplified. Carried out on the TCR CDR3, a first-round RT-PCR used the HTBI primer set. One entry per CDR3 protein, called by TCRdb with MiXCR from the multiplex PCR reads. The repertoire has hundreds of thousands of distinct CDR3 sequences, approximately 15% of them found once; the top ten carry approximately 10%. What was sequenced was blood. The source of these receptors is a woman between 18 and 29 years old with Graves' hyperthyroidism.

This clonotype was found a few times. V and J are TRBV11-2 and TRBJ2-3; D call uncertain. Per germline, CDR1 SGHAT and CDR2 FQNNGV. The CDR3 has 15 residues. With 4 bases removed from V and 4 bases from J, the gap between germline ends came to 15 bases. DNA for the CDR3: TGTGCCAGCAGCTCCCCCGGTTCTGGGGCAGATACGCAGTATTTT. Translation: CASSSPGSGADTQYF.

This clonotype appeared many times. CDR3: CASSLTSGSKTQYF. CDR3 DNA: TGTGCCAGCAGCTTAACTAGCGGGAGTAAGACCCAGTACTTC. The chain employs TRBV7-3 and TRBJ2-5; TRBD2 matches at 9 bases. Germline values: CDR1 SGHTA, CDR2 FQGTGA. V shed 0 bases, J shed 6 bases, and the junction held 2 bases outside the gene matches. This CDR3 region has 14 residues.

This clonotype has at least ten counts. The gene calls are TRBV13 and TRBJ2-7; D is undetermined. The CDR3 runs to 12 residues. Germline CDR1 reads PRHDT; CDR2 reads FYEKMQ (reference sequence). Trimming took 2 bases from V and 5 from J, leaving 7 bases between them. CDR3 protein: CASSLIQDEQYF. The CDR3 bases are TGTGCCAGCAGCTTAATCCAGGACGAGCAGTACTTC.

The rearrangement joins TRBV7-8 to TRBJ2-3, with D tentatively TRBD2 (6 bases). V shed 1 base and J shed 4 bases, with 24 bases lying between them. CDR1 SGHVS and CDR2 FQNEAQ come from the germline V gene. CDR3 size: 19 residues. The CDR3, as DNA: TGTGCCAGCAGCTTAGATTTTATAGCGGACCCCCCTTCCGCAGATACGCAGTATTTT. Encoded protein: CASSLDFIADPPSADTQYF.

This clonotype was observed at least ten times. The chain carries TRBV6-6 and TRBJ2-1, with TRBD2 identical over 10 bases. This CDR3 has 15 residues. CDR1 and CDR2 from the germline V gene are MNHNY and SVGAGI (reference sequence). J was trimmed by 8 bases and V by 3 bases; bases with no gene match: 7. For the CDR3, the DNA is TGTGCCAGCAGTTATCAAGCGGGAGGGCCTGATGAGCAGTTCTTC. This codes for CASSYQAGGPDEQFF.

This clonotype occurred a few times. This chain's CDR3 is CASSQLLALYNEQFF. The DNA of the CDR3 is TGCGCCAGCAGCCAATTACTAGCGCTTTACAATGAGCAGTTCTTC. This chain connects TRBV4-1 to TRBJ2-1; 7 nucleotides match TRBD2. V lost 2 bases to trimming and J lost 4 bases; unmatched junction nucleotides: 5. From germline, CDR1 is MGHRA and CDR2 YSYEKL. The CDR3 spans 15 residues.

V gene TRBV29-1 combines with J gene TRBJ2-3; no firm D call. Deletions cut 6 bases from V and 4 bases from J, with 11 bases between. The CDR3 loop spans 12 amino acids. CDR1 SQVTM and CDR2 ANQGSEA come from the germline V gene. CDR3 region: CSVVYSADTQYF. For the CDR3, the DNA is TGCAGCGTAGTCTATTCCGCAGATACGCAGTATTTT.

This clonotype was seen only a few times. The V call is TRBV27, the J call TRBJ2-2; D may correspond to TRBD1 or TRBD2 (6 bases each). Germline CDR1 and CDR2: MNHEY and SMNVEV (reference sequence). The CDR3 runs to 14 residues. Trimming left V 6 bases short and J 4 bases short, with 12 bases between. The CDR3 region is CASRWRGSTGELFF. The CDR3 region has the DNA TGTGCCAGCAGGTGGAGGGGGAGCACCGGGGAGCTGTTTTTT.